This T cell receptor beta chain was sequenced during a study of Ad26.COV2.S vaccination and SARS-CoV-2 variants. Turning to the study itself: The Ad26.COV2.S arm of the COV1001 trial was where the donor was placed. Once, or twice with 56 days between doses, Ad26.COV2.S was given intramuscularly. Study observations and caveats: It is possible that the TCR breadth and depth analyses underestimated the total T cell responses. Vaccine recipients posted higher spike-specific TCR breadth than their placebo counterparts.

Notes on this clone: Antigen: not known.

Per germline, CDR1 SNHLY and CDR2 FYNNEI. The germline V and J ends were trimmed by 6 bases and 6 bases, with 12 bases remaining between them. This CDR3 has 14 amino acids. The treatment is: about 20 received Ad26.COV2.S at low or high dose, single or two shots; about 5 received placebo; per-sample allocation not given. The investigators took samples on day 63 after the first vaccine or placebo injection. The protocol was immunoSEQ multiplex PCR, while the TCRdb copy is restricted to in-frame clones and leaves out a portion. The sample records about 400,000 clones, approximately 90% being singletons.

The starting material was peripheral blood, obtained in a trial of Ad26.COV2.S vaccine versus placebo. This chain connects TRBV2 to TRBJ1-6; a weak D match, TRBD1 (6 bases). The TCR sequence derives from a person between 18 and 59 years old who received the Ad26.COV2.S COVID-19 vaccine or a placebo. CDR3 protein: CASSPTGFNSPLHF. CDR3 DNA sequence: TGTGCCAGCAGCCCGACAGGCTTTAATTCACCCCTCCACTTT. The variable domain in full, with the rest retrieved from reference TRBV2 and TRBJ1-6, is EPEVTQTPSHQVTQMGQEVILRCVPISNHLYFYWYRQILGQKVEFLVSFYNNEISEKSEIFDDQFSVERPDGSNFTLKIRSTKLEDSAMYFCASSPTGFNSPLHFGNGTRLTVT.